This T cell receptor (beta chain) was retrieved from a study of STAT5B mutations in CD4+ large granular lymphocyte leukemia. The CDR3 runs to 13 residues. Trimming took off 2 bases at V and 3 bases at J, with 7 bases between the two ends. Germline CDR1 and CDR2: SGHTA and FQGNSA. Libraries were prepared by immunoSEQ multiplex PCR; TCRdb keeps only in-frame clonotypes and omits some of them. The table records around 48,000 clones, approximately 70% of them present only once. Sequences were obtained from CD4+ T cells from blood buffy coats. The V call is TRBV7-2, the J call TRBJ2-5; D possibly corresponds to TRBD1 (5 bases). This receptor was obtained from a human donor in good health. The CDR3 is CASSLIREETQYF. CDR3 in DNA: TGTGCCAGCAGCTTAATCAGGGAAGAGACCCAGTACTTC.